This T cell receptor (beta chain) was identified during a study of beta chain features in type 1 diabetes. General study findings and limits: In every one of the four CD4+ subsets, TCRB CDR3s were moderately but significantly shorter in Type 1 diabetes patients.

The authors reverse transcribed all of the isolated RNA, so sequencing captured expressed TCRB transcripts. TCRdb's table, derived via immunoSEQ multiplex PCR, lists solely in-frame clones and lacks some. This table holds 450,000 or so clones, 9.5% to 12% found once. This clone was counted between two and nine times. Its antigen remains unidentified. This TCR came from a woman younger than 30 in good health. The sample consisted of naive CD4+ T cells from blood.

The DNA for the CDR3 is TGTGCCAGCAGTTACCGCGGGGACAAGGGAGACACCATATATTTT. Translating it yields CASSYRGDKGDTIYF. The V gene is TRBV6-5, the J gene TRBJ1-3; a possible D gene is TRBD1 (6 bases). Germline-derived CDR1 and CDR2 are MNHEY and SVGAGI. CDR3 length: 15 amino acids. The ends were cut back, 2 bases at V and 8 bases at J, with 16 bases in the middle.